The table lists the clone carrying this TCR beta chain with a few counts. Its target is not known. The entry originates in a study of metastatic and nonmetastatic thyroid tumors. Every patient was untreated before thyroid surgery. In the study's own analysis: For papillary thyroid cancer, a distant-metastasis classifier was constructed from CDR3 differences observed across clinicopathological groups. TCRdb reanalyzed the PCR reads with MiXCR. The V and J calls follow TCRdb's processing rather than the paper's. The table has under 8,500 clones, around two fifths seen once. J lost 10 bases, V lost 2 bases, and 5 bases had no gene match. This CDR3 spans 14 amino acids. Germline loops: CDR1 MNHNS, CDR2 SASEGT. Overall study findings and caveats: Reportedly, malignant thyroid tumors had significantly higher TCR beta diversity than benign nodules, in blood and tumor.

Sequencing input: tumor tissue. The V gene is TRBV6-1, the J gene TRBJ1-6; 7 nucleotides agree with TRBD1. This sequence was found in a female donor with papillary thyroid cancer or a benign thyroid nodule (not recorded which). Some clones in this sample may be carry-over from other donors' samples. CDR3 amino acids: CASSETGAGSPLHF. The CDR3 DNA follows: TGTGCCAGCAGTGAAACAGGGGCAGGATCACCCCTCCACTTT.